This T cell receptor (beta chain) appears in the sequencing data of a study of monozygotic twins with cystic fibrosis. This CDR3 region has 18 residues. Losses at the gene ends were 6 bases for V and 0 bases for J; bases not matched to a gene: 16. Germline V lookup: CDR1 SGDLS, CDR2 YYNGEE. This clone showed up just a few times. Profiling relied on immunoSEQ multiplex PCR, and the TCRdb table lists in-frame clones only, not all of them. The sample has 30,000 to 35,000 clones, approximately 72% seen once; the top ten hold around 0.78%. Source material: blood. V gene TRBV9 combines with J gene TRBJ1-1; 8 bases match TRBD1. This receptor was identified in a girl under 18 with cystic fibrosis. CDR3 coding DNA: TGTGCCAGCACCATAAGGGGGACAGGAGGGAGGGTGAACACTGAAGCTTTCTTT. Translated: CASTIRGTGGRVNTEAFF.